This T cell receptor (beta chain) was captured in a study of T-cell memory formation after mild COVID-19. Study-wide background: There were largely donor-specific TCR clusters.

This clonotype was picked up a small number of times. The antigen is unknown. The ends were cut back, 6 bases at V and 4 bases at J, with 10 bases in the middle. This CDR3 contains 13 residues. General study points: Pre-infection memory carried some responding clones, suggesting that cross-reactive memory joined. Among clones peaking at day 37 in the second wave, SARS-CoV-2 specificity remained unconfirmed.

TCR alpha and TCR beta cDNA libraries carrying sample barcodes and UMIs were produced by 5'RACE using constant-segment primers. TCRdb independently ran MiXCR on the 5' RACE reads; one entry per CDR3 protein. Of some 260,000 distinct CDR3 sequences in the sample, about a sixth were seen once. The receptor's source is a man aged 18-30 years who had mild COVID-19 (a few samples of this study predate the infection). Cell type and time point are not known. The genes are TRBV12-3 or TRBV12-4 and TRBJ1-3; D is ambiguous. The sequencing input was PBMCs or a T cell subset sorted from them (not recorded which). The CDR3, as DNA: TGTGCCAGCAGCCGGTCCTGGGGAAACACCATATATTTT. Translated: CASSRSWGNTIYF.